This TCR beta chain derives from a study of T cell clones after liver transplantation. Overall study findings and caveats: The donor-reactive repertoire was only partly measurable in a couple of subjects, lacking donor cells.

The CDR3 has 16 residues. V was cut by 7 bases and J by 3 bases, with 20 bases left in between. The germline V gene has CDR1 SGHTS and CDR2 YDEGEE. A word on this clone: The target antigen is unknown.

TCRdb keeps only in-frame clones here, not all; method: immunoSEQ multiplex PCR. This sample carries some 45,000 clones, roughly 86% of them seen once, and the ten largest clones take less than 2.5%. This chain joins TRBV5-8 and TRBJ1-5; D gene ambiguous. The specimen comprised CD4+ T cells from blood, sampled 24 months after liver transplant. The clonotype was recovered from a human patient who received a liver transplant. The graft donor may have contributed some T cells. The CDR3 coding sequence is TGTGCCAGCTCCGGCGGGGTTTCCGCCCTCAATCAGCCCCAGCATTTT. It specifies CASSGGVSALNQPQHF.